The present entry profiles one T cell receptor beta chain with its context. PCR employed 60 Vbeta and 13 Jbeta primers. Here immunoSEQ multiplex PCR was the method, and the copy in TCRdb shows in-frame clones only, minus some. The repertoire table contains approximately 100,000 clones. This sample is part of a study of cytomegalovirus exposure and HLA in healthy donors. The CDR3 is made up of 13 amino acids. Trimming cost V 4 bases and J 5 bases, with 12 bases left between them. CDR1 is SGDLS and CDR2 is YYNGEE in the germline V gene. V gene TRBV9 combines with J gene TRBJ2-5, with D possibly TRBD2 on 6 matching bases. Sequenced material: PBMCs. The receptor was isolated from a man aged 50-59 years in good health and CMV-seronegative. CDR3 DNA sequence: TGTGCCAGCAGCATCGGCGGGGAGGAGACCCAGTACTTC. This sequence encodes CASSIGGEETQYF. The whole variable domain, remainder taken from reference TRBV9 and TRBJ2-5, is DSGVTQTPKHLITATGQRVTLRCSPRSGDLSVYWYQQSLDQGLQFLIQYYNGEERAKGNILERFSAQQFPDLHSELNLSSLELGDSALYFCASSIGGEETQYFGPGTRLLVL.